These 26 T cell receptor beta chains came from one sample sequenced in a study of CD8 T cells in ankylosing spondylitis. TCRdb re-analysed the 5' RACE reads in MiXCR, keeping a single row per CDR3 protein. The table includes some 26,000 distinct CDR3 sequences, roughly a sixth detected once. Sequencing was performed on blood. The receptors shown here come from a male donor with ankylosing spondylitis or in good health (not recorded which).

This sequence joins TRBV6-2 or TRBV6-3 and TRBJ2-1, with D possibly matching TRBD2 (5 bases). The V gene lost 1 base and the J gene lost 9 bases, with 13 bases spanning the gap. Germline-derived CDR1 and CDR2 are MNHEY and SVGEGT. The length of the CDR3 is 14 residues. CDR3 in amino acids: CASSYYGGRGEQFF. In DNA, the CDR3 is TGTGCCAGCAGTTACTACGGAGGCCGGGGTGAGCAGTTCTTC.

This clonotype appeared many times. This rearrangement joins TRBV5-1 to TRBJ2-2; TRBD1 might be the D (5 bases). The germline V gene has CDR1 SGHRS and CDR2 YFSETQ. This CDR3 contains 14 residues. Deletions cut 4 bases from V and 4 bases from J, with 11 bases between. The CDR3 spells CASSRQQLTGELFF. In DNA form, the CDR3 reads TGCGCCAGCAGCCGACAGCAACTCACCGGGGAGCTGTTTTTT. The complete variable domain, with remaining parts taken from reference TRBV5-1 and TRBJ2-2, reads KAGVTQTPRYLIKTRGQQVTLSCSPISGHRSVSWYQQTPGQGLQFLFEYFSETQRNKGNFPGRFSGRQFSNSRSEMNVSTLELGDSALYLCASSRQQLTGELFFGEGSRLTVL.

J is TRBJ2-5 and V is TRBV2; TRBD2 aligns across 7 bases. CDR1 and CDR2 from the germline V gene are SNHLY and FYNNEI. With V trimmed by 2 bases and J by 5 bases, 8 bases remained unmatched. CDR3 size: 15 residues. CDR3 residues: CASSETSVGTETQYF. As DNA, the CDR3 is TGTGCCAGCAGTGAAACTAGCGTAGGGACGGAGACCCAGTACTTC.

Sample share makes this clonotype medium-sized. The chain couples TRBV6-6 to TRBJ1-6, with 8 bases aligning to TRBD1. The CDR3 covers 14 residues. The V and J ends lost 6 bases and 8 bases, in that order; junction bases with no gene match: 6. The germline CDR1 and CDR2 sequences are MNHNY and SVGAGI (reference sequence). CDR3 residues: CASRGETGDSPLHF. DNA for the CDR3: TGTGCCAGCAGGGGCGAGACAGGGGATTCACCCCTCCACTTT.

The chain joins TRBV6-2 or TRBV6-3 to TRBJ1-2; D possibly corresponds to TRBD1 (6 bases). V dropped 7 bases and J dropped 7 bases, with 22 bases sitting between them. In germline, CDR1 is MNHEY, CDR2 SVGEGT. The CDR3 runs 15 residues. The chain's CDR3 is CASNGFRWGAGGYTF. CDR3 DNA sequence: TGTGCCAGCAACGGATTCAGGTGGGGGGCCGGTGGCTACACCTTC.

J is TRBJ2-7 and V is TRBV5-6; D is undetermined. Deletions cut 1 base from V and 2 bases from J, with 7 bases between. The CDR3 consists of 13 residues. Per the germline V gene, CDR1 is SGHDT and CDR2 is YYEEEE. The CDR3 DNA reads as TGTGCCAGCAGCTTGATCAGAGCCTACGAGCAGTACTTC. This encodes CASSLIRAYEQYF.

The chain joins TRBV12-3 or TRBV12-4 to TRBJ2-7; tentative D call: TRBD2 (6 bases). V shed 1 base and J shed 4 bases, with 11 bases lying between them. This CDR3 has 14 amino acids. CDR3 loop: CASSLGLATYEQYF. Here the CDR3 DNA reads TGTGCCAGCAGTTTAGGTCTAGCGACTTACGAGCAGTACTTC.

DNA for the CDR3: TGCAGTGCTACCAGGGACGGACGCAAAAACATTCAGTACTTC. Its protein is CSATRDGRKNIQYF. The chain uses TRBV20-1 and TRBJ2-4; either TRBD1 or TRBD2 may fit D (5 bases each). Trimming removed 4 bases from V and 3 bases from J, with 13 bases in between. Germline loops: CDR1 DFQATT, CDR2 SNEGSKA (reference sequence). This CDR3 comprises 14 residues.

This clonotype was detected many times. The chain couples TRBV20-1 to TRBJ2-2; 11 bases are a match to TRBD1. The CDR3 extends over 16 amino acids. Germline CDR1 and CDR2: DFQATT and SNEGSKA (reference sequence). The J segment lost 0 bases and the V segment lost 4 bases, leaving 4 bases of the junction unmatched. The CDR3 DNA reads TGCAGTGCTACTGGGACAGGGGGGTCGAACACCGGGGAGCTGTTTTTT. Its translation is CSATGTGGSNTGELFF.

This clonotype was seen ten or more times. J is TRBJ2-3 and V is TRBV20-1, with D possibly TRBD2 on 6 matching bases. Trimming shortened V by 1 base and J by 1 base, and 9 bases separated the two germline ends. Germline CDR1 reads DFQATT; CDR2 reads SNEGSKA (reference sequence). This CDR3 region has 14 residues. DNA for the CDR3: TGCAGTGCTAGAGTGGGGGGACGCACAGATACGCAGTATTTT. Amino acids: CSARVGGRTDTQYF.

This clonotype was seen at least ten times. The rearrangement links TRBV28 to TRBJ2-7; 10 bases map to TRBD2. Germline values: CDR1 MDHEN, CDR2 SYDVKM. With 2 bases clipped from V and 3 bases from J, the junction kept 1 base outside the gene matches. This CDR3 is built from 14 residues. CDR3 DNA sequence: TGTGCCAGCAGTTTAGCTAGCGGGAGCTACGAGCAGTACTTC. Translation: CASSLASGSYEQYF.

This chain links TRBV7-6 with TRBJ1-4, with D possibly TRBD1 on 6 matching bases. This CDR3 has 15 residues. Trimming stripped 6 bases from V and 3 bases from J, with 14 bases between. CDR1 is SGHVS, CDR2 FNYEAQ, per germline. CDR3: CASSPTGGANEKLFF. The CDR3 DNA sequence: TGTGCCAGCAGTCCGACAGGAGGAGCTAATGAAAAACTGTTTTTT. The variable domain in full, with the rest retrieved from reference TRBV7-6 and TRBJ1-4, is GAGVSQSPRYKVTKRGQDVALRCDPISGHVSLYWYRQALGQGPEFLTYFNYEAQQDKSGLPNDRFSAERPEGSISTLTIQRTEQRDSAMYRCASSPTGGANEKLFFGSGTQLSVL.

DNA for the CDR3: TGCGCCAGCAGCTGGGGGACGGAGAACACTGAAGCTTTCTTT. Amino acids: CASSWGTENTEAFF. The chain is built from TRBV4-1 and TRBJ1-1; maybe TRBD1 (5 bases). The V end lost 5 bases, the J end lost 1 base, and 11 bases lay between the germline ends. CDR3 length equals 14 residues. Germline assignment: CDR1 MGHRA and CDR2 YSYEKL.

This clonotype has ten or more counts. This chain uses TRBV5-1 with TRBJ2-1; D call uncertain. Germline V gives CDR1 SGHRS, CDR2 YFSETQ. This CDR3 comprises 15 residues. V was pared by 1 base and J by 5 bases, with 13 bases between. In DNA form, the CDR3 reads TGCGCCAGCAGCTTGACGATCGTGGCCGACAATGAGCAGTTCTTC. Translating it yields CASSLTIVADNEQFF.

This CDR3 is CASSPIGRNQPQHF. In DNA, the CDR3 is TGTGCCAGCAGCCCGATCGGACGCAATCAGCCCCAGCATTTT. V is TRBV7-9 and J is TRBJ1-5; D ambiguous. Germline values: CDR1 SEHNR, CDR2 FQNEAQ (reference sequence). Trimming cost V 5 bases and J 2 bases, with 10 bases left between them. This CDR3 spans 14 amino acids.

This clonotype has ten or more counts. The rearrangement links TRBV5-1 to TRBJ1-1; no clear D. Trimming stripped 2 bases from V and 3 bases from J, with 11 bases between. CDR3 length: 14 amino acids. Germline CDR1 and CDR2: SGHRS and YFSETQ. The CDR3 sequence is CASSFKGMYTEAFF. CDR3 sequence (DNA): TGCGCCAGCAGCTTCAAAGGGATGTACACTGAAGCTTTCTTT.

This clonotype turned up a few times. The V and J genes are TRBV6-2 or TRBV6-3 and TRBJ2-7; TRBD1 is a possible D gene (6 bases). The CDR3 spans 14 residues. CDR1 is MNHEY and CDR2 is SVGEGT in the germline V gene. V shed 7 bases and J shed 6 bases, with 19 bases lying between them. The CDR3, as DNA: TGTGCCAGCAAACCCGGGACATACTTTAGCGAGCAGTACTTC. Its translation is CASKPGTYFSEQYF.

The CDR3 DNA reads TGTGCCAGCTCACCAAACAGGGAAGAGACCCAGTACTTC. The encoded protein is CASSPNREETQYF. The V gene is TRBV12-1, the J gene TRBJ2-5; TRBD1 is the table's D call and was not checked against the DNA. TRBV12-1 is classified as a pseudogene. The CDR3 is 13 residues long.

This clonotype was picked up many times. The chain links TRBV20-1 to TRBJ1-1; possibly TRBD1 for D (5 bases). The ends were cut back, 0 bases at V and 2 bases at J, with 13 bases in the middle. The CDR3 runs 15 residues. The germline V gene encodes CDR1 DFQATT and CDR2 SNEGSKA (reference sequence). CDR3 sequence (DNA): TGCAGTGCTAGAGATTTTGGGACGGCTAACACTGAAGCTTTCTTT. Translated: CSARDFGTANTEAFF.

The CDR3 region is CASSLTRGFGHEQFF. Here the CDR3 DNA reads TGTGCCAGCAGCCTGACTAGAGGTTTTGGACATGAGCAGTTCTTC. The rearrangement uses TRBV11-3 and TRBJ2-1; maybe TRBD2 (6 bases). V shed 5 bases and J shed 8 bases, with 19 bases lying between them. The CDR3 spans 15 residues. Germline V gene sequence: CDR1 SGHNT, CDR2 YENEEA. The variable domain in full, completed from reference TRBV11-3 and TRBJ2-1, reads EAGVVQSPRYKIIEKKQPVAFWCNPISGHNTLYWYLQNLGQGPELLIRYENEEAVDDSQLPKDRFSAERLKGVDSTLKIQPAELGDSAVYLCASSLTRGFGHEQFFGPGTRLTVL.

The rearrangement joins TRBV20-1 to TRBJ2-5; TRBD2 matches 9 bases. Trimming took 4 bases from V and 4 from J; bases not matched to a gene: 4. CDR3 size: 13 residues. Germline CDR1 is DFQATT and CDR2 is SNEGSKA (reference sequence). CDR3 nucleotides: TGCAGTGCTACGGGACTAGCACGAGAGACCCAGTACTTC. It specifies CSATGLARETQYF.

This clonotype was seen a few times. V and J are TRBV9 and TRBJ1-1; no reliable D call. Germline V gene sequence: CDR1 SGDLS, CDR2 YYNGEE. This CDR3 is 13 amino acids long. Trimming left V 4 bases short and J 1 base short, with 8 bases between. The CDR3 protein is CASSLSQNTEAFF. CDR3 DNA: TGTGCCAGCAGCCTATCACAGAACACTGAAGCTTTCTTT.

The chain has TRBV7-2 and TRBJ2-3, with D perhaps matching TRBD2 (6 bases). Germline values: CDR1 SGHTA, CDR2 FQGNSA. The CDR3 has 14 amino acids. Trimming removed 1 base at V and 6 bases at J, with 11 bases between. In DNA form, the CDR3 reads TGTGCCAGCAGCTTAGTTGTTAGCGGTGATACGCAGTATTTT. As protein: CASSLVVSGDTQYF.

The chain links TRBV2 to TRBJ2-1, with TRBD2 matching 12 bases. Per germline, CDR1 SNHLY and CDR2 FYNNEI. V lost 2 bases and J lost 7; bases outside the gene matches: 0. The CDR3 spans 14 residues. CDR3 protein: CASSETSGRNEQFF. The CDR3, as DNA: TGTGCCAGCAGTGAAACTAGCGGGAGGAATGAGCAGTTCTTC.

This clonotype appeared many times. The chain joins TRBV2 to TRBJ2-7; D is unresolved. The V and J ends lost 5 bases and 4 bases respectively, with 15 bases between them. Germline V lookup: CDR1 SNHLY, CDR2 FYNNEI. The CDR3 has 14 amino acids. CDR3 DNA: TGTGCCAGCAGTCCCATTCGCGGACCTTACGAGCAGTACTTC. It is translated as CASSPIRGPYEQYF.

The V gene is TRBV5-1, the J gene TRBJ2-1, with D possibly matching TRBD2 (6 bases). V dropped 3 bases and J dropped 9 bases, with 16 bases sitting between them. Germline-derived CDR1 and CDR2 are SGHRS and YFSETQ. This CDR3 region has 14 residues. The chain's CDR3 is CASSYGTLGGEQFF. The CDR3 DNA reads as TGCGCCAGCAGCTACGGGACTTTGGGAGGTGAGCAGTTCTTC. The complete variable domain, with remaining parts taken from reference TRBV5-1 and TRBJ2-1, reads KAGVTQTPRYLIKTRGQQVTLSCSPISGHRSVSWYQQTPGQGLQFLFEYFSETQRNKGNFPGRFSGRQFSNSRSEMNVSTLELGDSALYLCASSYGTLGGEQFFGPGTRLTVL.